This passage covers 8 T cell receptor beta chains from one sample sequenced in a study of CD8 T cells in ankylosing spondylitis. Via MiXCR, TCRdb re-called the 5' RACE reads, giving one row per CDR3 protein. The table lists over 95,000 distinct CDR3 sequences, roughly 8% of them singletons, with more than 9.5% in the top ten. The sequenced material came from blood, either unsorted or a sorted T cell fraction (not recorded which). The receptors derive from a male donor with ankylosing spondylitis or in good health (not recorded which).

This clonotype has a count of ten or more. This rearrangement joins TRBV7-2 to TRBJ1-5, with D possibly matching TRBD1 (5 bases). Trimming pared 1 base from V and 7 bases from J, leaving 11 bases between. The CDR3 runs 14 residues. Germline V CDR1 and CDR2: SGHTA, FQGNSA. CDR3 bases: TGTGCCAGCAGCTTAGTGGGGGGGACCCAGCCCCAGCATTTT. It codes for CASSLVGGTQPQHF.

This clonotype was picked up many times. This chain connects TRBV4-2 to TRBJ2-1; TRBD2 matches 7 bases. With V trimmed by 0 bases and J by 2 bases, 1 base remained unmatched. This CDR3 is built from 15 residues. The germline gives CDR1 LGHNA, CDR2 YNFKEQ. The CDR3 nucleotides are TGTGCCAGCAGCCAAGAAGCGGGGCCCTACAATGAGCAGTTCTTC. Translated, it gives CASSQEAGPYNEQFF.

This clonotype was seen ten or more times. V is TRBV30 and J is TRBJ2-4; D is possibly TRBD2 (5 bases). The germline V gene encodes CDR1 GTSNPN and CDR2 SVGIG (reference sequence). The CDR3 is 14 amino acids. The germline V and J ends were trimmed by 2 bases and 2 bases, with 10 bases remaining between them. In DNA form, the CDR3 reads TGTGCCTGGAGTCCGCGGGTGACCAAAAACATTCAGTACTTC. Translation: CAWSPRVTKNIQYF. Supplemented by reference TRBV30 and TRBJ2-4, the full variable domain reads SQTIHQWPATLVQPVGSPLSLECTVEGTSNPNLYWYRQAAGRGLQLLFYSVGIGQISSEVPQNLSASRPQDRQFILSSKKLLLSDSGFYLCAWSPRVTKNIQYFGAGTRLSVL.

This chain connects TRBV7-6 to TRBJ2-5; D perhaps matches TRBD1 (6 bases). The germline V gene has CDR1 SGHVS and CDR2 FNYEAQ. CDR3 length equals 17 residues. The V and J ends lost 5 bases and 1 base respectively, with 20 bases between them. The CDR3 DNA reads as TGTGCCAGCAGCCCCAACCCCATTCGGACAGTCCAAGAGACCCAGTACTTC. This translates into CASSPNPIRTVQETQYF.

This chain joins TRBV20-1 and TRBJ2-7; 8 nucleotides match TRBD1. CDR3 length: 14 amino acids. The J segment lost 6 bases and the V segment lost 1 base, leaving 8 bases of the junction unmatched. Germline lookup yields CDR1 DFQATT and CDR2 SNEGSKA (reference sequence). In nucleotides, the CDR3 is TGCAGTGCTAGAGTGGACAGGGCGTTACGCGAGCAGTACTTC. As protein: CSARVDRALREQYF.

This clonotype occurred many times. This CDR3 is CASSLGRGVEQYF. CDR3 nucleotides: TGTGCCAGCAGCTTAGGGCGAGGGGTCGAGCAGTACTTC. The V gene is TRBV7-2, the J gene TRBJ2-7, with D perhaps TRBD1 or TRBD2 (5 bases each). V was shortened by 1 base and J by 6 bases, with 10 bases between the two germline ends. This CDR3 is built from 13 residues. Germline V CDR1 and CDR2: SGHTA, FQGNSA. The full variable domain, rest sourced from reference TRBV7-2 and TRBJ2-7, is GAGVSQSPSNKVTEKGKDVELRCDPISGHTALYWYRQSLGQGLEFLIYFQGNSAPDKSGLPSDRFSAERTGGSVSTLTIQRTQQEDSAVYLCASSLGRGVEQYFGPGTRLTVT.

The V and J genes are TRBV30 and TRBJ2-7, with D possibly matching TRBD2 (6 bases). Germline CDR1 GTSNPN, CDR2 SVGIG (reference sequence). The CDR3 totals 13 residues. Trimming cost V 3 bases and J 1 base, with 10 bases left between them. The CDR3 is CAWSRGSSYEQYF. Here the CDR3 DNA reads TGTGCCTGGAGCCGGGGGAGTTCCTACGAGCAGTACTTC.

This CDR3 reads CASRVDGSSYNSPLHF. The CDR3 region has the DNA TGTGCCAGCAGGGTGGACGGAAGCTCCTATAATTCACCCCTCCACTTT. V usage is TRBV2 and J usage is TRBJ1-6; unclear D gene. V was shortened by 6 bases and J by 0 bases, with 12 bases between the two germline ends. The germline gives CDR1 SNHLY, CDR2 FYNNEI. This CDR3 is built from 16 residues.